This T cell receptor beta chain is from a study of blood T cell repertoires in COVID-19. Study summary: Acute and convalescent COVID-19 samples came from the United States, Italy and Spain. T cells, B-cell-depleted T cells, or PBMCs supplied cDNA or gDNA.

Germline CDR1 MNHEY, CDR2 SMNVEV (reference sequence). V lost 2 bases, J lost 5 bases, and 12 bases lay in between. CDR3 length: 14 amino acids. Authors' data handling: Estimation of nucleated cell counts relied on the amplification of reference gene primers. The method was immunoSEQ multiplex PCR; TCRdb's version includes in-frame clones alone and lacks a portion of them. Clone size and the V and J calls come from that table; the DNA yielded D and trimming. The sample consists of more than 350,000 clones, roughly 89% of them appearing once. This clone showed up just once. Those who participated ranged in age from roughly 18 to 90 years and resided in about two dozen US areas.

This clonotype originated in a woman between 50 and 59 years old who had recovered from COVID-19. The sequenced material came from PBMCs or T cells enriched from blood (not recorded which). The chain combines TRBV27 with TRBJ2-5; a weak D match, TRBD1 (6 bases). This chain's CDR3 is CASSLLGARETQYF. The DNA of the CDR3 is TGTGCCAGCAGTTTACTGGGGGCGCGTGAGACCCAGTACTTC.